These T cell receptor beta chains were read from a single sample in a study of blood T cell repertoires in COVID-19. Profiled with immunoSEQ multiplex PCR; TCRdb holds only in-frame clones, not every one. The profile covers 300,000 to 450,000 clones, with 85% appearing a single time and about 3.6% taken by the ten largest. Sequencing used peripheral blood. Receptors were obtained from a woman under 30 with acute or convalescent COVID-19. Both conserved end residues are trimmed from each CDR3. A D gene is named only where the DNA matches it firmly.

v_gene	d_gene	j_gene	CDR3aa
TRBV10-1	.	TRBJ2-7	ASSESPGDEQY
TRBV6-5	.	TRBJ1-2	ASRHRALVNGYT
TRBV14	.	TRBJ2-7	ASSLGLGGHEQY
TRBV5-8	TRBD1	TRBJ1-1	ASSLYAVRGIPEAF
TRBV7-9	.	TRBJ1-2	ASSSLPSSDSYGYT
TRBV6-1	TRBD1	TRBJ1-5	ASSEGTGQGNQPQH
TRBV3-1/TRBV3-2	.	TRBJ1-1	ASSQDRRYEAF
TRBV5-6	TRBD1	TRBJ1-1	ASSLFLTGLDTEAF
TRBV29-1	.	TRBJ1-2	SLLEGSDGYT
TRBV2	TRBD1	TRBJ1-2	ASSEEGAVYGYT
TRBV19	.	TRBJ1-1	ASSNDFRGANTEAF
TRBV11-2	.	TRBJ1-1	ASSSDSLTEAF
TRBV12-5	.	TRBJ2-1	ASGLVIESSYNEQF
TRBV6-6	TRBD1	TRBJ1-5	ASSPGTGLYSNQPQH
TRBV15	.	TRBJ2-7	ATSRDLPEDEQY
TRBV2	.	TRBJ1-5	ASSGGNSNQPQH
TRBV9	.	TRBJ1-4	ASSVEVGRVYEKLF
TRBV19	TRBD1	TRBJ2-7	ASSIGTGAYEQY
TRBV4-2	.	TRBJ1-2	ASSQWDSANYGYT
TRBV28	.	TRBJ2-1	ASSTPGGGQF
TRBV9	.	TRBJ2-1	ASSPVDSHNEQF
TRBV24-1	TRBD2	TRBJ2-3	ATSDRLAGGFTDTQY
TRBV2	.	TRBJ1-1	ASIGTRGGTEAF
TRBV6-5	.	TRBJ1-2	ASSWGESYGYT
TRBV5-6	.	TRBJ1-2	ASSFGQGGRVANYGYT
TRBV9	.	TRBJ2-3	ASSWESSTDTQY
TRBV4-1	.	TRBJ1-2	ASSSYMLTNYGYT
TRBV10-2	.	TRBJ1-4	ASSDWRTETNEKLF
TRBV2	.	TRBJ1-6	ASLGGLTYNSPLH
TRBV9	TRBD1	TRBJ1-5	ASSATGGSSQPQH
TRBV19	.	TRBJ1-1	ASSKGDTEAF
TRBV5-1	.	TRBJ1-5	ASSYRVDQPQH
TRBV19	TRBD2	TRBJ2-3	ASSIGVGGADTQY
TRBV7-3	.	TRBJ1-6	ASSLTVGTNSPLH
TRBV18	TRBD1	TRBJ1-2	ASSQIFGQGDYGYT
TRBV27	TRBD2	TRBJ2-7	ASSLDSGTVYEQY
TRBV6-5	TRBD1	TRBJ2-3	ASSSGQGKWTDTQY
TRBV10-1	.	TRBJ2-5	ASSAGIQETQY
TRBV6-5	.	TRBJ2-2	ASTRPAGELF
TRBV19	TRBD1	TRBJ1-6	ASSQLGQGGSPLH
TRBV7-6	TRBD2	TRBJ2-4	ASSLWSPSGGAKNIQY
TRBV3-1/TRBV3-2	.	TRBJ1-1	ASRPIERAEAF